A selection of T cell receptor beta chains follows, all from one sample in a study of technical replicates of blood from several donors. Only in-frame clones appear in the TCRdb table, and some are missing; sequencing was by immunoSEQ multiplex PCR. The table has tens of thousands of clones, 85% to 95% seen once. The sequencing input was PBMCs. All receptors come from a human donor in good health. Some clones in this sample may be carry-over from other donors' samples. Both conserved end residues are part of each CDR3. D genes are given only for firm matches. The listing skips clone size in some rows; elsewhere it reads once, few, many or a size class.

V gene: TRBV5-1
D gene: NA
J gene: TRBJ2-5
clone size: NA
CDR3 DNA: TGCGCCAGCAGCTTGGGGACTATAGAAGAGACCCAGTACTTC
CDR3 protein: CASSLGTIEETQYF

V gene: TRBV7-3
D gene: NA
J gene: TRBJ2-1
clone size: NA
CDR3 DNA: TGTGCCAGCAGCTTAGGTGGGACAAACAATGAGCAGTTCTTC
CDR3 protein: CASSLGGTNNEQFF

V gene: TRBV30
D gene: NA
J gene: TRBJ2-6
clone size: once
CDR3 DNA: TGTGCCTGGAGTGCGAGTAAGAGCTCTGGGGCCAACGTCCTGACTTTC
CDR3 protein: CAWSASKSSGANVLTF

V gene: TRBV5-1
D gene: TRBD2
J gene: TRBJ2-1
clone size: NA
CDR3 DNA: TGCGCCAGCAGCTTAGGTGGGGGAGGGGCCTACAATGAGCAGTTCTTC
CDR3 protein: CASSLGGGGAYNEQFF

V gene: TRBV7-9
D gene: TRBD1
J gene: TRBJ1-2
clone size: few
CDR3 DNA: TGTGCCAGCAGCCGTACAACAGGGGACGGCTACACCTTC
CDR3 protein: CASSRTTGDGYTF

V gene: TRBV19
D gene: NA
J gene: TRBJ2-7
clone size: NA
CDR3 DNA: TGTGCCAGTAGCGGGATTTCCCACGAGCAGTACTTC
CDR3 protein: CASSGISHEQYF

V gene: TRBV19
D gene: NA
J gene: TRBJ1-5
clone size: NA
CDR3 DNA: TGTGCCAGTAGTATAATCAGGCAGCATTACAGTCAGCCCCAGCATTTT
CDR3 protein: CASSIIRQHYSQPQHF

V gene: TRBV2
D gene: TRBD2
J gene: TRBJ2-1
clone size: NA
CDR3 DNA: TGTGCCAGCAGTGAAGCGCGGCTAGCGGGAACCGTCAGGGACAATGAGCAGTTCTTC
CDR3 protein: CASSEARLAGTVRDNEQFF

V gene: TRBV18
D gene: NA
J gene: TRBJ2-3
clone size: NA
CDR3 DNA: TGTGCCAGCTCACCTCCCGGAGCGATGACAGATACGCAGTATTTT
CDR3 protein: CASSPPGAMTDTQYF

V gene: TRBV5-1
D gene: NA
J gene: TRBJ2-1
clone size: NA
CDR3 DNA: TGCGCCAGCACCCTCTCAGAGGACAATGAGCAGTTCTTC
CDR3 protein: CASTLSEDNEQFF

V gene: TRBV19
D gene: NA
J gene: TRBJ1-3
clone size: once
CDR3 DNA: TGTGCCGGCCGGGACAACAATGGGGCTGGAAACACCATATATTTT
CDR3 protein: CAGRDNNGAGNTIYF